These 31 T cell receptor beta chains originate from one sample sequenced in a study of CD8 T cells in Susac syndrome. Random hexamers were used to reverse transcribe the RNA input (roughly 0.5 to 1 ug). Each CDR3 protein gets one entry after TCRdb re-called the immunoSEQ multiplex PCR reads with MiXCR. The sample lists tens of thousands of distinct CDR3 sequences, about 93% occurring once. Input material: CD4+ T cells from PBMCs. The source is a human donor with Susac syndrome.

This clonotype was recorded once. V is TRBV11-2 and J is TRBJ2-5, with D possibly matching TRBD2 (6 bases). Trimming removed 5 bases at V and 4 bases at J, with 17 bases between. This CDR3 contains 15 residues. Germline CDR1 SGHAT, CDR2 FQNNGV. The CDR3: CASSLGAGSRETQYF. The DNA of the CDR3 is TGTGCCAGCAGCCTAGGGGCGGGGTCAAGAGAGACCCAGTACTTC.

The J gene is TRBJ2-7, the V gene TRBV7-8, with D possibly being TRBD1 (6 bases). Germline V CDR1 and CDR2: SGHVS, FQNEAQ. This CDR3 contains 17 residues. The ends were cut back, 0 bases at V and 0 bases at J, with 15 bases in the middle. CDR3 DNA sequence: TGTGCCAGCAGCTTAGCGCTTTTTGACAGGAGCTCCTACGAGCAGTACTTC. It encodes CASSLALFDRSSYEQYF.

This chain connects TRBV5-4 to TRBJ2-1, with D possibly matching TRBD1 (5 bases). The V gene's germline CDR1 is SGHNT and CDR2 YYREEE (reference sequence). This CDR3 is 15 amino acids long. Trimming pared 0 bases from V and 7 bases from J, leaving 14 bases between. The CDR3 protein is CASSLERGRGNEQFF. CDR3 coding DNA: TGTGCCAGCAGCTTGGAAAGGGGTAGGGGTAATGAGCAGTTCTTC.

This chain links TRBV25-1 with TRBJ1-4; 9 nucleotides line up with TRBD1. The CDR3 runs 15 residues. Trimming took 6 bases from V and 8 from J; bases not matched to a gene: 10. The germline V gene encodes CDR1 MGHDK and CDR2 SYGVNS. CDR3 in amino acids: CASSGPDRGMEKLFF. In DNA, the CDR3 is TGTGCCAGCAGCGGGCCGGACAGGGGCATGGAAAAACTGTTTTTT.

Here the CDR3 reads CASSNPDRFLHF. CDR3 nucleotide sequence: TGCGCCAGCAGCAACCCAGACAGGTTCCTCCACTTT. This rearrangement joins TRBV10-2 to TRBJ1-6, with D maybe TRBD1 (6 bases). This CDR3 comprises 12 residues. Germline-derived CDR1 and CDR2 are WSHSY and SAAADI. V was clipped by 6 bases and J by 15 bases, with 15 bases between them.

The CDR3: CSARGDREETTEAFF. In DNA, the CDR3 is TGCAGTGCTAGAGGCGACAGGGAAGAAACAACTGAAGCTTTCTTT. The chain links TRBV20-1 to TRBJ1-1, with 7 positions matching TRBD1. This CDR3 contains 15 residues. Germline V gene lookup returns CDR1 DFQATT and CDR2 SNEGSKA (reference sequence). V shed 1 base and J 5 bases; nucleotides not matched to a gene: 10.

This rearrangement joins TRBV5-4 to TRBJ2-2; D gene ambiguous. Looked up from germline, CDR1 is SGHNT and CDR2 is YYREEE (reference sequence). The CDR3 length is 13 residues. V was clipped by 0 bases and J by 5 bases, with 5 bases between them. The CDR3 spells CASSLEVTGELFF. In DNA form, the CDR3 reads TGTGCCAGCAGCTTGGAAGTTACCGGGGAGCTGTTTTTT.

The V and J genes are TRBV9 and TRBJ1-6; D is possibly TRBD1 (5 bases). The CDR3 has 13 residues. The V end was cut by 7 bases, the J end by 6 bases, with 11 bases between. The germline CDR1 and CDR2 sequences are SGDLS and YYNGEE. This chain's CDR3 is CASDTGPNSPLHF. The CDR3 DNA sequence: TGTGCCAGCGATACAGGACCTAATTCACCCCTCCACTTT. The full variable domain, in which reference TRBV9 and TRBJ1-6 provide the parts outside the CDR3, is DSGVTQTPKHLITATGQRVTLRCSPRSGDLSVYWYQQSLDQGLQFLIQYYNGEERAKGNILERFSAQQFPDLHSELNLSSLELGDSALYFCASDTGPNSPLHFGNGTRLTVT.

The V and J genes are TRBV4-1 and TRBJ2-3, with TRBD2 as a possible D gene (7 bases). Germline V gene sequence: CDR1 MGHRA, CDR2 YSYEKL. This CDR3 is built from 18 residues. With 0 bases removed from V and 0 bases from J, the gap between germline ends came to 16 bases. The CDR3 region has the DNA TGCGCCAGCAGCCAAGAAAGGGGGGGGATTGGAAGCACAGATACGCAGTATTTT. Amino acids: CASSQERGGIGSTDTQYF.

The chain recombines TRBV5-1 with TRBJ2-5; TRBD2 aligns across 7 bases. Trimming at V came to 2 bases and at J to 5 bases, leaving 6 bases not matched to a gene. This CDR3 region has 14 residues. CDR1 SGHRS and CDR2 YFSETQ come from the germline V gene. CDR3 in DNA: TGCGCCAGCAGCTTAGATCCTAGCGGCGAGACCCAGTACTTC. It is translated as CASSLDPSGETQYF.

The chain employs TRBV19 and TRBJ2-2; D is perhaps TRBD1 (5 bases). This CDR3 comprises 15 residues. V was trimmed by 2 bases and J by 4 bases, leaving 11 bases between them. CDR1 and CDR2 (germline): LNHDA, SQIVND (reference sequence). The CDR3 DNA sequence: TGTGCCAGTAGTATACGGCAGGGCGCCACCGGGGAGCTGTTTTTT. It translates to CASSIRQGATGELFF.

This chain connects TRBV10-3 to TRBJ2-7, with 7 bases lining up with TRBD2. Germline lookup yields CDR1 ENHRY and CDR2 SYGVKD. J was trimmed by 0 bases and V by 2 bases; bases with no gene match: 4. The CDR3 length is 15 residues. CDR3 in amino acids: CAISERTSVSYEQYF. CDR3 DNA sequence: TGTGCCATCAGTGAGCGCACTAGCGTCTCCTACGAGCAGTACTTC.

The rearrangement links TRBV4-2 to TRBJ2-7; the D call may be TRBD1 or TRBD2 (5 bases each). Germline values: CDR1 LGHNA, CDR2 YNFKEQ. The CDR3 runs 14 residues. V was trimmed by 4 bases and J by 4 bases, leaving 14 bases between them. The CDR3 nucleotides read TGTGCCAGCAGCCTACCGGGACCGGAATACGAGCAGTACTTC. Protein sequence: CASSLPGPEYEQYF.

This chain links TRBV2 with TRBJ2-2; no definite D call. The CDR3 spans 14 residues. Germline CDR1 reads SNHLY; CDR2 reads FYNNEI. The V gene lost 5 bases and the J gene lost 2 bases, with 9 bases spanning the gap. CDR3 bases: TGTGCCAGCAGTAAGACCAGAAACACCGGGGAGCTGTTTTTT. Translation gives CASSKTRNTGELFF.

The chain carries TRBV7-8 and TRBJ1-5; 9 positions match TRBD1. The germline V gene encodes CDR1 SGHVS and CDR2 FQNEAQ. Germline trimming cut 6 bases from V and 6 bases from J; bases unmatched to any gene: 6. The CDR3 consists of 14 residues. CDR3 sequence: CASREGTGSQPQHF. The CDR3 nucleotides are TGTGCCAGCAGAGAGGGGACAGGGAGTCAGCCCCAGCATTTT.

The chain carries TRBV6-5 and TRBJ2-5; D possibly corresponds to TRBD1 (5 bases). CDR1 and CDR2 from the germline V gene are MNHEY and SVGAGI. CDR3 length: 14 residues. V lost 0 bases and J 4 bases, leaving 9 bases between the germline ends. CDR3 DNA: TGTGCCAGCAGTTACTCCGACAGAAGAGAGACCCAGTACTTC. Amino acid sequence: CASSYSDRRETQYF.

This clonotype was detected only once. The J gene is TRBJ1-3, the V gene TRBV7-8; D remains unclear. There are 15 residues in the CDR3. In germline, CDR1 is SGHVS, CDR2 FQNEAQ. V dropped 1 base and J dropped 3 bases, with 10 bases sitting between them. Here the CDR3 DNA reads TGTGCCAGCAGCTTAGAGCGGTTACATGGAAACACCATATATTTT. Its protein is CASSLERLHGNTIYF.

The rearrangement joins TRBV20-1 to TRBJ1-4; perhaps TRBD1 as D (5 bases). The V gene's germline CDR1 is DFQATT and CDR2 SNEGSKA (reference sequence). The CDR3 is 13 amino acids. V lost 2 bases and J 7 bases, leaving 11 bases between the germline ends. CDR3 coding DNA: TGCAGTGCTAGAAAGGGGATTGGTGAAAAACTGTTTTTT. It is translated as CSARKGIGEKLFF.

The chain links TRBV5-1 to TRBJ2-3; 7 nucleotides align to TRBD2. V lost 1 base and J lost 2; bases outside the gene matches: 4. CDR1 is SGHRS, CDR2 YFSETQ, per germline. This CDR3 has 15 amino acids. CDR3 nucleotide sequence: TGCGCCAGCAGCTTGCGGGGGGTGGCCACAGATACGCAGTATTTT. Its translation is CASSLRGVATDTQYF.

This chain joins TRBV5-4 and TRBJ1-5; D unclear. CDR1 is SGHNT, CDR2 YYREEE, per germline (reference sequence). The CDR3 spans 14 residues. The V end was cut by 1 base, the J end by 4 bases, with 9 bases between. Here the CDR3 reads CASSLKGGNQPQHF. In DNA form, the CDR3 reads TGTGCCAGCAGCTTGAAGGGCGGTAATCAGCCCCAGCATTTT.

V and J are TRBV18 and TRBJ2-7, with D uncertain. There are 14 residues in the CDR3. Germline CDR1 KGHSH, CDR2 LQKENI. Trimming pared 1 base from V and 0 bases from J, leaving 7 bases between. CDR3 residues: CASSPLPGSYEQYF. The CDR3 nucleotides are TGTGCCAGCTCACCACTTCCAGGCTCCTACGAGCAGTACTTC. Drawing the rest from reference TRBV18 and TRBJ2-7, the complete variable domain is NAGVMQNPRHLVRRRGQEARLRCSPMKGHSHVYWYRQLPEEGLKFMVYLQKENIIDESGMPKERFSAEFPKEGPSILRIQQVVRGDSAAYFCASSPLPGSYEQYFGPGTRLTVT.

The chain's CDR3 is CSTRTGNQPQHF. DNA of the CDR3: TGCAGCACGAGGACAGGCAATCAGCCCCAGCATTTT. The chain links TRBV29-1 to TRBJ1-5; tentatively, D is TRBD1 (6 bases). The CDR3 has 12 amino acids. Trimming removed 8 bases from V and 2 bases from J, with 10 bases in between. Germline CDR1 reads SQVTM; CDR2 reads ANQGSEA.

This chain connects TRBV24-1 to TRBJ2-3; 7 nucleotides align to TRBD2. Germline V gives CDR1 KGHDR, CDR2 SFDVKD. The CDR3 has 12 residues. Germline trimming cut 12 bases from V and 2 bases from J; bases unmatched to any gene: 4. The CDR3 nucleotides read TGTGCCTCGGCGGGGGACACAGATACGCAGTATTTT. It yields the protein CASAGDTDTQYF.

The chain combines TRBV30 with TRBJ2-1, with TRBD2 matching over 7 bases. The CDR3 totals 13 residues. CDR1 and CDR2 (germline): GTSNPN, SVGIG (reference sequence). Germline trimming cut 4 bases from V and 8 bases from J; bases unmatched to any gene: 8. CDR3 region: CAWTGRGQDEQFF. For the CDR3, the DNA is TGTGCCTGGACAGGGAGGGGCCAGGATGAGCAGTTCTTC. Looking up the rest from reference TRBV30 and TRBJ2-1 gives the full variable domain: SQTIHQWPATLVQPVGSPLSLECTVEGTSNPNLYWYRQAAGRGLQLLFYSVGIGQISSEVPQNLSASRPQDRQFILSSKKLLLSDSGFYLCAWTGRGQDEQFFGPGTRLTVL.

The chain has TRBV20-1 and TRBJ1-2, with a weak D call TRBD1 (5 bases). V was cut by 5 bases and J by 3 bases, with 16 bases left in between. Germline V gene lookup returns CDR1 DFQATT and CDR2 SNEGSKA (reference sequence). The CDR3 length is 14 residues. The CDR3 spells CSADGTPGDYGYTF. The CDR3 nucleotides read TGCAGTGCTGACGGGACCCCCGGCGACTATGGCTACACCTTC.

The chain is built from TRBV28 and TRBJ2-7; D unresolved. With 6 bases removed from V and 2 bases from J, the gap between germline ends came to 17 bases. The germline gives CDR1 MDHEN, CDR2 SYDVKM. The CDR3 is made up of 15 amino acids. The DNA of the CDR3 is TGTGCCAGCAGCCCTCGTACATTCCCTACCTACGAGCAGTACTTC. This sequence encodes CASSPRTFPTYEQYF.

The chain recombines TRBV9 with TRBJ1-5; D possibly corresponds to TRBD1 (6 bases). V shed 4 bases and J shed 4 bases, with 15 bases lying between them. Germline values: CDR1 SGDLS, CDR2 YYNGEE. This CDR3 has 15 residues. CDR3 sequence (DNA): TGTGCCAGCAGCCCCTCGGGGGCTTCAAATCAGCCCCAGCATTTT. It translates to CASSPSGASNQPQHF.

This clonotype has only one observation. This chain connects TRBV5-6 to TRBJ2-7, with 8 bases fitting TRBD2. The CDR3 runs 15 residues. Per the germline V gene, CDR1 is SGHDT and CDR2 is YYEEEE. Trimming cost V 2 bases and J 6 bases; bases outside gene matches: 10. The CDR3 DNA reads as TGTGCCAGCAGCTTCCGGGGGGGGCCCAAGGGCGAGCAGTACTTC. The encoded protein is CASSFRGGPKGEQYF.

The V call is TRBV9, the J call TRBJ2-6, with TRBD1 as a possible D gene (6 bases). Germline V lookup: CDR1 SGDLS, CDR2 YYNGEE. This CDR3 contains 19 residues. Trimming cost V 0 bases and J 0 bases, with 16 bases left between them. The CDR3 spells CASSVDLDSSYSGANVLTF. DNA of the CDR3: TGTGCCAGCAGCGTAGATCTGGACAGTTCGTACTCTGGGGCCAACGTCCTGACTTTC.

This chain links TRBV2 with TRBJ2-7; D is possibly TRBD1 (6 bases). CDR3 length equals 13 residues. V gave up 4 bases and J gave up 2 bases, with 9 bases separating them. CDR1 is SNHLY, CDR2 FYNNEI, per germline. DNA for the CDR3: TGTGCCAGCAGTGCTAACAGGGCCTACGAGCAGTACTTC. The encoded protein is CASSANRAYEQYF.

The rearrangement uses TRBV28 and TRBJ2-6; tentative D call: TRBD1 (5 bases). This CDR3 is built from 15 residues. Between the trimmed V and J ends, which lost 1 base and 4 bases, there was a span of 8 bases. Germline V gene sequence: CDR1 MDHEN, CDR2 SYDVKM. CDR3 bases: TGTGCCAGCAGTTTATCAGGGCCGGGGGCCAACGTCCTGACTTTC. This gives the protein CASSLSGPGANVLTF.